These T cell receptor beta chains were read from a single sample in a study of blood T cell repertoires in COVID-19. Data came from immunoSEQ multiplex PCR; TCRdb stores just in-frame clones and leaves some out. The data contain about 480,000 clones, around 89% of them singletons. Material: peripheral blood. These receptors were taken from a woman in her twenties or thirties with acute or convalescent COVID-19. Each CDR3 is given with its conserved first and last residue. A D gene is named only where the DNA matches it firmly. Clone size, where shown, is once, few, many, or a class for clones that have expanded.

CDR3 length	D gene	clone size	V gene	J gene	CDR3 protein	CDR3 DNA
13	NA	NA	TRBV7-8	TRBJ2-1	CASREQSLREQFF	TGTGCCAGCAGGGAACAGAGTTTACGCGAGCAGTTCTTC
13	NA	few	TRBV14	TRBJ1-3	CASSHLGGNTIYF	TGTGCCAGCAGCCACCTCGGTGGAAACACCATATATTTT
13	TRBD1	once	TRBV2	TRBJ2-1	CASSDSFEGQGFF	TGTGCCAGCAGTGACTCTTTCGAGGGACAGGGGTTCTTC
13	TRBD2	NA	TRBV7-9	TRBJ2-5	CASSNGTSGTQYF	TGTGCCAGCAGCAACGGGACTAGTGGGACCCAGTACTTC
12	TRBD2	NA	TRBV30	TRBJ2-1	CACLSSGNEQFF	TGTGCCTGCCTAAGTAGCGGGAATGAGCAGTTCTTC
15	TRBD1	NA	TRBV7-6	TRBJ2-5	CASSPPGQGGETQYF	TGTGCCAGCAGCCCCCCCGGACAGGGAGGAGAGACCCAGTACTTC
15	TRBD2	NA	TRBV10-3	TRBJ2-1	CAISEPSGDRGEQFF	TGTGCCATCAGTGAGCCTAGCGGGGATAGGGGTGAGCAGTTCTTC
15	TRBD1	NA	TRBV18	TRBJ1-1	CASSPFSGTGGEAFF	TGTGCCAGCTCACCTTTCTCCGGGACAGGGGGCGAAGCTTTCTTT
14	NA	NA	TRBV29-1	TRBJ2-5	CSVLRGRGGETQYF	TGCAGCGTGCTAAGGGGGCGGGGTGGGGAGACCCAGTACTTC
13	TRBD1	NA	TRBV9	TRBJ1-1	CASSVGTGGQAFF	TGTGCCAGCAGCGTAGGGACAGGGGGACAAGCTTTCTTT
13	TRBD2	NA	TRBV9	TRBJ2-5	CASSVVGGETQYF	TGTGCCAGCAGCGTAGTGGGGGGGGAGACCCAGTACTTC
15	NA	NA	TRBV2	TRBJ2-1	CASREPGLGVNEQFF	TGTGCCAGCAGAGAACCGGGACTGGGGGTAAATGAGCAGTTCTTC
14	NA	NA	TRBV5-1	TRBJ1-1	CASSLGRGGTEAFF	TGCGCCAGCAGCTTGGGACGCGGGGGCACTGAAGCTTTCTTT
16	TRBD1	NA	TRBV9	TRBJ2-3	CASSVEGTASTDTQYF	TGTGCCAGCAGCGTAGAGGGGACAGCTAGCACAGATACGCAGTATTTT
16	NA	NA	TRBV7-3	TRBJ2-3	CASSLIGLPAGSTQYF	TGTGCCAGCAGCTTAATCGGTCTCCCGGCGGGAAGTACGCAGTATTTT
15	NA	NA	TRBV14	TRBJ1-4	CASSPGFGTYEKLFF	TGTGCCAGCAGTCCAGGGTTCGGGACTTATGAAAAACTGTTTTTT
18	TRBD1	NA	TRBV7-6	TRBJ2-1	CASSLARRTGGRNNEQFF	TGTGCCAGCAGCTTAGCGAGGAGGACAGGGGGCAGAAACAATGAGCAGTTCTTC
13	NA	once	TRBV10-2	TRBJ2-5	CASRSAGESTQYF	TGCGCCAGTCGATCCGCAGGGGAGTCGACCCAGTACTTC
14	NA	few	TRBV27	TRBJ1-1	CASSLLGRHTEAFF	TGTGCCAGCAGTTTATTGGGGCGCCACACTGAAGCTTTCTTT